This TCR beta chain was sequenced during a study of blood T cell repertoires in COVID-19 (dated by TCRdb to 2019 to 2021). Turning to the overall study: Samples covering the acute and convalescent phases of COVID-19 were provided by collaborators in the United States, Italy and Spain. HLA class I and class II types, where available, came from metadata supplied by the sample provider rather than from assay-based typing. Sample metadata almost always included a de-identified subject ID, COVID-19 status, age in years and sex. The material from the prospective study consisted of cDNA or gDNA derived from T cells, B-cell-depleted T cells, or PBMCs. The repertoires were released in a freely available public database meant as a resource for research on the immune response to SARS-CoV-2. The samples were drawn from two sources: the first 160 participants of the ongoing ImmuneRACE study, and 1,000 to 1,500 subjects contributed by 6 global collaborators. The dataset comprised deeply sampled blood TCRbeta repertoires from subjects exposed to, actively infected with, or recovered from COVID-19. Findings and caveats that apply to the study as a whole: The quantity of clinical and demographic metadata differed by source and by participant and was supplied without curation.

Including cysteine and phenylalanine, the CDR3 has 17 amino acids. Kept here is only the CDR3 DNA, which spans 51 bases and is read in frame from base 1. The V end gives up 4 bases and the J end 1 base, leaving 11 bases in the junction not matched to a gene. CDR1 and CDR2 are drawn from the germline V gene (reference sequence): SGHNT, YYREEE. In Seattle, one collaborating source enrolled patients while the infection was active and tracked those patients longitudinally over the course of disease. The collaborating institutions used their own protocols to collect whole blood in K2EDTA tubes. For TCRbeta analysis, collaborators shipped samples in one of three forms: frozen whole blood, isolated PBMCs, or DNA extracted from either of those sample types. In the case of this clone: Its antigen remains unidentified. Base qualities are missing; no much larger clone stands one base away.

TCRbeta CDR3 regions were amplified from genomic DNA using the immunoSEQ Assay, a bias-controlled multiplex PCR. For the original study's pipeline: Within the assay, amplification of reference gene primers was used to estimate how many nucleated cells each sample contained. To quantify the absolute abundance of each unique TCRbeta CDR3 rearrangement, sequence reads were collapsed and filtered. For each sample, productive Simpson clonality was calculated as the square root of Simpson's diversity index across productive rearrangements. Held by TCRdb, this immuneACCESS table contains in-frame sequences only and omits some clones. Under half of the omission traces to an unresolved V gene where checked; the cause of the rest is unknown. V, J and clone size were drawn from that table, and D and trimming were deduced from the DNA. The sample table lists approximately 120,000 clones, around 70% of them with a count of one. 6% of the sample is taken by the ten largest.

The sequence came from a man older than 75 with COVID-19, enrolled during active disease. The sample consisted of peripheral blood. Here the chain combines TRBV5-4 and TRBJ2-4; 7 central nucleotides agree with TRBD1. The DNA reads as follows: TGTGCCAGCAGCAGAAGCCTGACAGGGATGGCCAAAAACATTCAGTACTTC. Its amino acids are CASSRSLTGMAKNIQYF.